This T cell receptor (beta chain) is from a study of T cell changes during pregnancy in multiple sclerosis. This clone was seen just once. The CDR3 totals 12 residues. Germline CDR1 SGHRS, CDR2 YFSETQ. Trimming removed 5 bases at V and 1 base at J, with 5 bases between. This table comes from immunoSEQ multiplex PCR, and its TCRdb copy is limited to in-frame clones, with some not included. The table shows about 74,000 clones, with around 90% occurring only once. The J gene is TRBJ2-3, the V gene TRBV5-1; possibly TRBD1 for D (5 bases). This clonotype was obtained from a female donor with multiple sclerosis, enrolled in a pregnancy study. Sequencing was performed on peripheral blood, taken in the third trimester of pregnancy. The CDR3 loop is CASRGGTDTQYF. CDR3 sequence (DNA): TGCGCCAGCAGAGGGGGCACAGATACGCAGTATTTT.